One and the same sample provided the 12 T cell receptor beta chains below, sequenced in a study of T cell responses to AZD1222 COVID-19 vaccine. Method: immunoSEQ multiplex PCR; TCRdb's copy keeps in-frame clones and lacks some. The sample yields 75,000 to 95,000 clones, roughly 88% seen once. Sequencing was performed on peripheral blood, taken on day 0 of AZD1222 vaccination. The receptors were sampled from an adult in good health.

This chain connects TRBV6-5 to TRBJ2-1; 7 bases are shared with TRBD2. Germline loops: CDR1 MNHEY, CDR2 SVGAGI. The CDR3 totals 15 residues. V shed 7 bases and J 1 base; nucleotides not matched to a gene: 7. CDR3 loop: CASNPTGRSYNEQFF. CDR3 nucleotides: TGTGCCAGCAACCCGACCGGGAGGTCCTACAATGAGCAGTTCTTC.

V and J are TRBV6-1 and TRBJ2-3; 7 bases are shared with TRBD2. The V gene's germline CDR1 is MNHNS and CDR2 SASEGT. The trim removed 1 base at V and 1 base at J, leaving 14 bases unmatched. The CDR3 has 19 residues. CDR3 nucleotides: TGTGCCAGCAGTGAAGTACGCAGGGCGATAGCGGGCCGCACAGATACGCAGTATTTT. Amino acids: CASSEVRRAIAGRTDTQYF.

The genes are TRBV19 and TRBJ1-1; possible D gene TRBD1, 5 bases. This CDR3 has 14 amino acids. Trimming removed 6 bases from V and 6 bases from J, with 17 bases in between. CDR1 and CDR2 (germline): LNHDA, SQIVND (reference sequence). In DNA, the CDR3 is TGTGCCAGTAGATTACACGGGGCTACCGCTGAAGCTTTCTTT. Translation: CASRLHGATAEAFF.

The CDR3 bases are TGTGCCAGTAGTCCAGCGGGGAAACTTGGAGGACAAGAGACCCAGTACTTC. This codes for CASSPAGKLGGQETQYF. The V and J genes are TRBV19 and TRBJ2-5; 7 nucleotides align to TRBD2. The CDR3 extends over 17 amino acids. Germline V gene sequence: CDR1 LNHDA, CDR2 SQIVND (reference sequence). The V gene end was trimmed by 5 bases and the J gene end by 2 bases; junction bases not matched to a gene: 14.

The chain employs TRBV19 and TRBJ2-2; D gene unclear. This CDR3 comprises 15 residues. Germline values: CDR1 LNHDA, CDR2 SQIVND (reference sequence). V was pared by 3 bases and J by 2 bases, with 10 bases between. The CDR3 protein is CASSIAGANTGELFF. In nucleotides, the CDR3 is TGTGCCAGTAGTATCGCCGGAGCTAACACCGGGGAGCTGTTTTTT.

The rearrangement joins TRBV2 to TRBJ2-2; D may correspond to TRBD1 or TRBD2 (5 bases each). Germline loops: CDR1 SNHLY, CDR2 FYNNEI. This CDR3 is built from 14 residues. V lost 8 bases and J 5 bases, leaving 15 bases between the germline ends. The CDR3 coding sequence is TGTGCCAGCGGTGGGGCTAGCTGGACCGGGGAGCTGTTTTTT. This codes for CASGGASWTGELFF.

V usage is TRBV10-3 and J usage is TRBJ2-5; 9 bases line up with TRBD2. CDR3 length: 19 amino acids. From germline, CDR1 is ENHRY and CDR2 SYGVKD. V dropped 0 bases and J dropped 2; count of bases not matched to a gene: 13. Here the CDR3 reads CAISESTGEAGGLQETQYF. The CDR3 DNA reads TGTGCCATCAGTGAGTCGACAGGCGAAGCGGGGGGACTTCAAGAGACCCAGTACTTC.

The chain joins TRBV6-1 to TRBJ1-2, with TRBD1 matching 7 bases. Looked up from germline, CDR1 is MNHNS and CDR2 is SASEGT. V was clipped by 1 base and J by 7 bases; unmatched bases: 6. The CDR3 is made up of 14 amino acids. In DNA form, the CDR3 reads TGTGCCAGCAGTGAAGAAGGGACAGTTTTTGGCTACACCTTC. Protein product: CASSEEGTVFGYTF.

This chain joins TRBV2 and TRBJ1-2; D perhaps matches TRBD1 (6 bases). Per germline, CDR1 SNHLY and CDR2 FYNNEI. This CDR3 region has 14 residues. V was cut by 5 bases and J by 4 bases, with 14 bases left in between. CDR3 nucleotides: TGTGCCAGCAGTACTGAACAAGGGGGCTATGGCTACACCTTC. It encodes CASSTEQGGYGYTF.

This rearrangement joins TRBV21-1 to TRBJ2-3; the table's D gene call, TRBD1, was not cross checked with the DNA. TRBV21-1 is recorded as a pseudogene. This CDR3 region has 15 residues. This chain's CDR3 is CASSIYRGSTDTQYF. The CDR3 bases are TGTGCCAGCAGCATATACAGGGGTAGCACAGATACGCAGTATTTT.

J is TRBJ1-2 and V is TRBV6-1; D unresolved. Germline values: CDR1 MNHNS, CDR2 SASEGT. The CDR3 has 14 amino acids. Trimming stripped 2 bases from V and 1 base from J, with 8 bases between. CDR3 nucleotide sequence: TGTGCCAGCAGTGAATCTTGGGGTAACTATGGCTACACCTTC. Protein product: CASSESWGNYGYTF.

The V gene is TRBV7-2, the J gene TRBJ2-3; D is possibly TRBD2 (5 bases). CDR3 length equals 16 residues. The germline gives CDR1 SGHTA, CDR2 FQGNSA. Trimming took 1 base from V and 6 from J, leaving 17 bases between them. The CDR3 bases are TGTGCCAGCAGCTTAGTAGTAGCGCCCGGGTCCGATACGCAGTATTTT. It translates to CASSLVVAPGSDTQYF.